A single sample is the source of the 2 T cell receptor beta chains below, sequenced in a study of T cell responses to AZD1222 COVID-19 vaccine. Generated by immunoSEQ multiplex PCR, the TCRdb table keeps only in-frame clones and is missing some. Of around 120,000 clones detected, 92% appear once; the ten largest clones hold 13% to 15%. The sequencing used peripheral blood, collected on day 0 of AZD1222 vaccination. These receptors originate from an adult in good health.

The chain combines TRBV7-2 with TRBJ2-7; 7 nucleotides align to TRBD1. Germline-derived CDR1 and CDR2 are SGHTA and FQGNSA. With 4 bases clipped from V and 2 bases from J, the junction kept 5 bases outside the gene matches. This CDR3 region has 14 residues. The CDR3 reads CASSSGQVPYEQYF. The CDR3 bases are TGTGCCAGCAGCTCCGGACAGGTTCCCTACGAGCAGTACTTC. Supplemented by reference TRBV7-2 and TRBJ2-7, the full variable domain reads GAGVSQSPSNKVTEKGKDVELRCDPISGHTALYWYRQSLGQGLEFLIYFQGNSAPDKSGLPSDRFSAERTGGSVSTLTIQRTQQEDSAVYLCASSSGQVPYEQYFGPGTRLTVT.

DNA of the CDR3: TGTGCCAGCAGTTACACTCGGGGCGAGCAGTACTTC. Amino acid sequence: CASSYTRGEQYF. The rearrangement uses TRBV6-6 and TRBJ2-7; D possibly corresponds to TRBD2 (5 bases). CDR3 length: 12 amino acids. Trimming shortened V by 2 bases and J by 6 bases, and 8 bases separated the two germline ends. Germline-derived CDR1 and CDR2 are MNHNY and SVGAGI (reference sequence).